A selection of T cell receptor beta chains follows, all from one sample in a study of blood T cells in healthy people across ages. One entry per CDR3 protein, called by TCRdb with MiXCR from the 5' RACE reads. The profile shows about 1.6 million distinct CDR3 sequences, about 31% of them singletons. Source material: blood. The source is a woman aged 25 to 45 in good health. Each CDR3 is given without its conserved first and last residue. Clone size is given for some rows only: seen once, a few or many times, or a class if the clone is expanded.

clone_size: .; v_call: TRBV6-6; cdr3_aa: ASSSLTERETQY
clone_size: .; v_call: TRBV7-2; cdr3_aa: ASSRGTTSADTQY
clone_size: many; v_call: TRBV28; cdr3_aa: ASLGTSGSGEQF
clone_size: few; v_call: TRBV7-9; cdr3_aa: ASSLGQTPGETQY
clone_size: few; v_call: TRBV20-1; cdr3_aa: SASRTGRVSLPWEQY
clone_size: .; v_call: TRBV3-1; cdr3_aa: ASSQDGTRSETQY
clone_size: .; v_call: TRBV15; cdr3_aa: ATSRGRGANREQY
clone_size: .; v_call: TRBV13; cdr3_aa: ASSPRTADEAF
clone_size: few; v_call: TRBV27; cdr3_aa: ASRKQGASETQY
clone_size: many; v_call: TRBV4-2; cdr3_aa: ASSQEGRGSYEQY
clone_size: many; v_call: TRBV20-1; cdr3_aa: SASIVSSNQPQH
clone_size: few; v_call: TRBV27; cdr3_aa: ASILAGEQY
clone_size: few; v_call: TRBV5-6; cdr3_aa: ASSLPGPSTIEQY
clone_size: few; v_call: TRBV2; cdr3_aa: AIGTRHYEQY
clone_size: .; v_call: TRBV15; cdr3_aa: ATSRRGDDEQY
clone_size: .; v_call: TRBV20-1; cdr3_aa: SARDPLGETQY
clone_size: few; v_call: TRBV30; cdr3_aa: AWSGLVPSGYTDTQY
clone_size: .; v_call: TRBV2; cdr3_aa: ASSEWERDTQY
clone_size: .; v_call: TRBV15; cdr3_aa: ATSLGYTNQPQH
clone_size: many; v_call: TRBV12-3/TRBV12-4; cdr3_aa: ASSPRGATSYNEQF